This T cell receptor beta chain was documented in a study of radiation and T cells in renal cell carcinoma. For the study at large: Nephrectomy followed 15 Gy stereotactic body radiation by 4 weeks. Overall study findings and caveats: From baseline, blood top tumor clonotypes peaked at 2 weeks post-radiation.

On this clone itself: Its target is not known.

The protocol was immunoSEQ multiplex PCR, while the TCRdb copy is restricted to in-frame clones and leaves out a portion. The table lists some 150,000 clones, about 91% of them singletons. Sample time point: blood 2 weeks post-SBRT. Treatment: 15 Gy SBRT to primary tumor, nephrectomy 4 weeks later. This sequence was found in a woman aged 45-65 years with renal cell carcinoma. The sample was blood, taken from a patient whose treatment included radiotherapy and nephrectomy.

The CDR3 reads CASSFRQGDTEAFF. The CDR3 DNA is TGCGCCAGCAGCTTCCGACAGGGGGACACTGAAGCTTTCTTT. The chain is built from TRBV5-1 and TRBJ1-1; 9 nucleotides line up with TRBD1. Looked up from germline, CDR1 is SGHRS and CDR2 is YFSETQ. The CDR3 spans 14 residues. Germline trimming cut 2 bases from V and 3 bases from J; bases unmatched to any gene: 2. Complete variable domain (other parts from reference TRBV5-1 and TRBJ1-1): KAGVTQTPRYLIKTRGQQVTLSCSPISGHRSVSWYQQTPGQGLQFLFEYFSETQRNKGNFPGRFSGRQFSNSRSEMNVSTLELGDSALYLCASSFRQGDTEAFFGQGTRLTVV.